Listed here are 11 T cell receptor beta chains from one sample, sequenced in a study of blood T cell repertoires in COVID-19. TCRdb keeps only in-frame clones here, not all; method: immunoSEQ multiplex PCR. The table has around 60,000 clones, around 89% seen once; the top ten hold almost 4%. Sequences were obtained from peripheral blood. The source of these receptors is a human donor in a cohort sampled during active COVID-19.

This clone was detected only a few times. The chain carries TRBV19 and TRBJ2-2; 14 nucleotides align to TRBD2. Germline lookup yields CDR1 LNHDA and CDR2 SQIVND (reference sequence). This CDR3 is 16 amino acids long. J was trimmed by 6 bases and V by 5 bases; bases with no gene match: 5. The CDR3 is CASSSRLAGGAGELFF. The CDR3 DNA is TGTGCCAGTAGTTCCCGACTAGCGGGAGGGGCCGGGGAGCTGTTTTTT.

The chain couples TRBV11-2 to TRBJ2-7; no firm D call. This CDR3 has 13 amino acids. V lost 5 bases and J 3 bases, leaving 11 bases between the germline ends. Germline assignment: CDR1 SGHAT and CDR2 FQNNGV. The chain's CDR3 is CASSTSNSYEQYF. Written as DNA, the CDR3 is TGTGCCAGCAGCACATCGAACAGCTACGAGCAGTACTTC.

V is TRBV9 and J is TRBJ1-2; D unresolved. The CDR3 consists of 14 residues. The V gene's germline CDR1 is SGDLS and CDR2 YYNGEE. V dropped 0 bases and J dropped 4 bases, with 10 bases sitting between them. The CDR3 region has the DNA TGTGCCAGCAGCGTAGAGGAGGGCGGCTATGGCTACACCTTC. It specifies CASSVEEGGYGYTF.

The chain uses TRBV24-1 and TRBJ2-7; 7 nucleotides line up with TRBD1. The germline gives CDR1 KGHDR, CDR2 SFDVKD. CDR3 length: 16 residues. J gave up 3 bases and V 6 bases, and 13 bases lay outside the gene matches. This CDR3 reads CATSPSGTAENYEQYF. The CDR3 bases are TGTGCCACCAGTCCATCCGGGACAGCAGAGAACTACGAGCAGTACTTC.

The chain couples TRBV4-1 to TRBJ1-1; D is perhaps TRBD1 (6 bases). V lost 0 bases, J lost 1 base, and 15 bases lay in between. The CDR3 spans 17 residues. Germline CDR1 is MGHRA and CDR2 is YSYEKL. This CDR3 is CASSQDSQGGGNTEAFF. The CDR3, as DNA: TGCGCCAGCAGCCAAGATTCTCAGGGAGGGGGGAACACTGAAGCTTTCTTT.

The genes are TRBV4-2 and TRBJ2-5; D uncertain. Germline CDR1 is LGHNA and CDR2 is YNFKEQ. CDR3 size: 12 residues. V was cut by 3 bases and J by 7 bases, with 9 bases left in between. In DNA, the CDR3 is TGTGCCAGCAGCCACGCCTCAGGGACCCAGTACTTC. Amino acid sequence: CASSHASGTQYF.

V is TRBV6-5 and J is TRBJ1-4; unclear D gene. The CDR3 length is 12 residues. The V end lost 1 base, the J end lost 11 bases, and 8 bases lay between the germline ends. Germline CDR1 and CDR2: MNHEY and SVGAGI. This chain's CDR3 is CASSYLGEKLFF. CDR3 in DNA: TGTGCCAGCAGTTACTTGGGAGAGAAACTGTTTTTT.

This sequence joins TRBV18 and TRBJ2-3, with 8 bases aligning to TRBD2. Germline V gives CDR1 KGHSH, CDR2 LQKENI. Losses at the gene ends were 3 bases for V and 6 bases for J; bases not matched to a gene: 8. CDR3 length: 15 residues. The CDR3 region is CASSPGLVFSDTQYF. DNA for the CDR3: TGTGCCAGCTCACCGGGACTAGTTTTTTCTGATACGCAGTATTTT. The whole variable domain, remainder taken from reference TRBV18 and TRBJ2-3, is NAGVMQNPRHLVRRRGQEARLRCSPMKGHSHVYWYRQLPEEGLKFMVYLQKENIIDESGMPKERFSAEFPKEGPSILRIQQVVRGDSAAYFCASSPGLVFSDTQYFGPGTRLTVL.

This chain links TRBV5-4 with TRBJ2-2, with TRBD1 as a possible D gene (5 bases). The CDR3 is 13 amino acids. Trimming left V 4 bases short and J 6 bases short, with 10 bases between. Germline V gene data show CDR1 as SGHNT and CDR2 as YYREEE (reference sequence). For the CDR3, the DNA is TGTGCCAGCAGCAGCTGGACATCCGGGGAGCTGTTTTTT. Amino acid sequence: CASSSWTSGELFF.

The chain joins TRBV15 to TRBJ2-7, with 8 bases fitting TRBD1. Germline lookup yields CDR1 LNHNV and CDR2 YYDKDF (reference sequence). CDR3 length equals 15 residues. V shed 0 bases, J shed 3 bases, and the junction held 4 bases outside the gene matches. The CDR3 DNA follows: TGTGCCACCAGCAGAGAAGGACAGGGTGTCTACGAGCAGTACTTC. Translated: CATSREGQGVYEQYF. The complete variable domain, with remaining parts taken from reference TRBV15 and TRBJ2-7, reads DAMVIQNPRYQVTQFGKPVTLSCSQTLNHNVMYWYQQKSSQAPKLLFHYYDKDFNNEADTPDNFQSRRPNTSFCFLDIRSPGLGDTAMYLCATSREGQGVYEQYFGPGTRLTVT.

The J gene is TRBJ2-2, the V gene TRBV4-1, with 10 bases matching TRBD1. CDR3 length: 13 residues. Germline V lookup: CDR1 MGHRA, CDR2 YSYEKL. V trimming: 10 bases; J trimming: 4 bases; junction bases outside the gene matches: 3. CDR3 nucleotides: TGCGCCACCGGACAGGGGGTCACCGGGGAGCTGTTTTTT. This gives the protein CATGQGVTGELFF.